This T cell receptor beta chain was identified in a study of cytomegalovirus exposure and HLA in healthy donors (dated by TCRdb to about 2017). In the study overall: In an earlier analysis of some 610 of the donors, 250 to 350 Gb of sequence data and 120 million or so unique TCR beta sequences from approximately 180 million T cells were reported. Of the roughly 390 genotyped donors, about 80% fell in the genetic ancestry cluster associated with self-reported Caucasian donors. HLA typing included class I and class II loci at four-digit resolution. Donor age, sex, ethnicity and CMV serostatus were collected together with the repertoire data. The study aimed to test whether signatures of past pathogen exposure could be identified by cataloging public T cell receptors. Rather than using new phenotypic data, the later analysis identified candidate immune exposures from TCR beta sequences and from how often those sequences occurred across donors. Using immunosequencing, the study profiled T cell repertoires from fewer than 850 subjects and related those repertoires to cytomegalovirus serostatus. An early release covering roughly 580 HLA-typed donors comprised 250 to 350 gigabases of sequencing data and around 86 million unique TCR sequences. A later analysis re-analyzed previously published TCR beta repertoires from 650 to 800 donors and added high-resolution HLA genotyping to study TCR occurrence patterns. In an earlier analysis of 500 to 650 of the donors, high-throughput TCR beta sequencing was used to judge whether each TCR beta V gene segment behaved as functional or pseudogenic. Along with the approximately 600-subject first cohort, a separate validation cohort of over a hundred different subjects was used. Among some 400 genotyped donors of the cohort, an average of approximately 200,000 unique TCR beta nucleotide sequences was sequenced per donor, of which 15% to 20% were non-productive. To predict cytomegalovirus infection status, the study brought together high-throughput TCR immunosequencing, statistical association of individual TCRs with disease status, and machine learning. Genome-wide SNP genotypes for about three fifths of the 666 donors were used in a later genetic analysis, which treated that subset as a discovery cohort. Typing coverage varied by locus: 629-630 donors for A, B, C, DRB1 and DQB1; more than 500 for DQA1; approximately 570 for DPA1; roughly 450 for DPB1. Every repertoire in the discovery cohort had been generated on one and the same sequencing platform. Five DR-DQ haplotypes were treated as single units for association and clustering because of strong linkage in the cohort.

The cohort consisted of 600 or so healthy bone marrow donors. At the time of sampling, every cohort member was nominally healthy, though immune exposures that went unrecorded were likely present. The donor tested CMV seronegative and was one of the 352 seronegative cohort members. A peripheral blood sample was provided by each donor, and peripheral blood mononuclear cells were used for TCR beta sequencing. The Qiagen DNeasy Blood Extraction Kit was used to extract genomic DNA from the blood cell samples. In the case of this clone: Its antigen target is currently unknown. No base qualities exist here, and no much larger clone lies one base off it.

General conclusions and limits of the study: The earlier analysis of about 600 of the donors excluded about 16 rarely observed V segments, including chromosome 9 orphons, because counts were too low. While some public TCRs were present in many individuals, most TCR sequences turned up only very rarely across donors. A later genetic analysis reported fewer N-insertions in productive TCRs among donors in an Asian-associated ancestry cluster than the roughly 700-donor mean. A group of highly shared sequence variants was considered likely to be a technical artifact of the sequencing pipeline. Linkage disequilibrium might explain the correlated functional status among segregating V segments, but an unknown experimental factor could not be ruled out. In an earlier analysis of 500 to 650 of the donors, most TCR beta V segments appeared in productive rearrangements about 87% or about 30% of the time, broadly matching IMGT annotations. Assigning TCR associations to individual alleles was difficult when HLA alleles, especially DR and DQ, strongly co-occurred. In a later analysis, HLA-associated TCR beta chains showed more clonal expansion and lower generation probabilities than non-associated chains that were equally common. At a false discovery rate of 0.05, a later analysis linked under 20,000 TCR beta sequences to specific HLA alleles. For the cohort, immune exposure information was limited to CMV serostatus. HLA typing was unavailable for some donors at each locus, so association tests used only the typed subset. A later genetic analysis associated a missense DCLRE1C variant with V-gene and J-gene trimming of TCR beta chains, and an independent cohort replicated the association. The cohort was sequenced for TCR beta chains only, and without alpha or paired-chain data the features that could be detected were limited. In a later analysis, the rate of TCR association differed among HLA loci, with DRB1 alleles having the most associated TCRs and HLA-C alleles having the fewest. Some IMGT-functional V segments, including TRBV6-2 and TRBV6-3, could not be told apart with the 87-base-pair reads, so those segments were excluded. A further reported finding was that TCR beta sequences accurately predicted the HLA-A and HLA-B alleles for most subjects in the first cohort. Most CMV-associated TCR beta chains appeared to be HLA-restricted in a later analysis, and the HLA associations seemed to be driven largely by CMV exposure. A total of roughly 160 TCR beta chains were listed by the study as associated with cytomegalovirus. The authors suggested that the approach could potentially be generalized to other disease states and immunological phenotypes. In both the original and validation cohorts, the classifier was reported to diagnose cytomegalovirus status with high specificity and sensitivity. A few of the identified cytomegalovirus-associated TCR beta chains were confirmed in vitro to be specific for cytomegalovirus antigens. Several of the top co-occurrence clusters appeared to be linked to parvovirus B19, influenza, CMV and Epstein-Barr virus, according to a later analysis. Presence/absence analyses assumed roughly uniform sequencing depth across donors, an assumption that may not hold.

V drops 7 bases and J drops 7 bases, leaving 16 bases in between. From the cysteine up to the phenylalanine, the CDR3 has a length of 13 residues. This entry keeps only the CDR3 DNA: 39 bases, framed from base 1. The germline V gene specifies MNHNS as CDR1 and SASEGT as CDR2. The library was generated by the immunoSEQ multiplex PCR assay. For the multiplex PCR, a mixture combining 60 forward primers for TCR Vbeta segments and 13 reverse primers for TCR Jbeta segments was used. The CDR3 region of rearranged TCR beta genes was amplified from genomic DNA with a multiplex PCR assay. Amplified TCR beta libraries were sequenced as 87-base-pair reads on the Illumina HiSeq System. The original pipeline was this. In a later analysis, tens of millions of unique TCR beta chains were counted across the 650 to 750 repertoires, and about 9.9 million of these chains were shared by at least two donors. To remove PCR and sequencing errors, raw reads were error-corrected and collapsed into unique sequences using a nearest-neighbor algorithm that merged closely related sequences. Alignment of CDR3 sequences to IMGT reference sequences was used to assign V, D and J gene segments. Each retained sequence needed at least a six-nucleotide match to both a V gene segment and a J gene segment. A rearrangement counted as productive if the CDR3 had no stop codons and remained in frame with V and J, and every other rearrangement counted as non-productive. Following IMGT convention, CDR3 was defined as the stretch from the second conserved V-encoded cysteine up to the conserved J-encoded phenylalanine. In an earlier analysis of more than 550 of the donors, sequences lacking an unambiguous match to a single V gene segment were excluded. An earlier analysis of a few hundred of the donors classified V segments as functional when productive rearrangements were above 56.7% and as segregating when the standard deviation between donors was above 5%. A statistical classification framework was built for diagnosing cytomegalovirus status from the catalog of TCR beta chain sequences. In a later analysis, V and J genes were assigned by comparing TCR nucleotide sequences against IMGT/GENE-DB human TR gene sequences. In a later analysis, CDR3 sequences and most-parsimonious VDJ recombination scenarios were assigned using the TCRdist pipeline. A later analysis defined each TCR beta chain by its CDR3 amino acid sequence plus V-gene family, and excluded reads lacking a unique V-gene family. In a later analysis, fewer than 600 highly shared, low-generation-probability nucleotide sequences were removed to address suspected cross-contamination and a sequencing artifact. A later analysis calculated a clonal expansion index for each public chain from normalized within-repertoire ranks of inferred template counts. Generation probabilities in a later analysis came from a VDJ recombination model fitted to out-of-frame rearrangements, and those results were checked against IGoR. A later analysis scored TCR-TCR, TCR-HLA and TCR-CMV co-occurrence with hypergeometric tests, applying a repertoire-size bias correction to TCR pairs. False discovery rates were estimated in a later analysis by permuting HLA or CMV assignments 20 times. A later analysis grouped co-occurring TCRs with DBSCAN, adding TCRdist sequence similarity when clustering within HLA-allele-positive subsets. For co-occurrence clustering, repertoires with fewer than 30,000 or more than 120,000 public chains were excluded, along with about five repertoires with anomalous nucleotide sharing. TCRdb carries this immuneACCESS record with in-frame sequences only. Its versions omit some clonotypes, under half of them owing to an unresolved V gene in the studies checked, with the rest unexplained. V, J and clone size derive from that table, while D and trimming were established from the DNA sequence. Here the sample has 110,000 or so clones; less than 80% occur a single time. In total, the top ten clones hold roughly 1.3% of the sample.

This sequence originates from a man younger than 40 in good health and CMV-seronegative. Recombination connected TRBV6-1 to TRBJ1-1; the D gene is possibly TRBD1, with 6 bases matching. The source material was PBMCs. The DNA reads TGTGCCAGCATAAGAGCCGGGACAAGTGAAGCTTTCTTT. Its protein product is CASIRAGTSEAFF.